This entry describes one T cell receptor (beta chain). Its target is not known. This CDR3 region has 14 residues. V lost 5 bases, J lost 5 bases, and 7 bases stayed unmatched. This entry comes from a study of blood T cells in healthy people across ages. Overall study results and limits: TCR beta diversity per million T cells fell roughly linearly with age. Diversity estimates from one million T cells were considered underestimates. CMV infection status of these donors was not known.

It was with a sample-barcoded 5' primer and a J-beta primer mix that a second PCR of about 7 to 12 cycles was run. TCRdb re-called the 5' RACE reads with MiXCR, one entry per CDR3 protein. The table records approximately 780,000 distinct CDR3 sequences, around 25% of them present only once. The same specimen was also included in a second study, on T cells of mothers and their children. That source notes: Primer M1S, used in the second PCR, introduced sample barcodes and 2-4 random nucleotides.

The V and J genes are TRBV12-3 or TRBV12-4 and TRBJ1-1, with TRBD1 matching over 8 bases. Sequencing was done on a sample of blood. The receptor was derived from a boy between 10 and 17 years old in good health. The CDR3 nucleotides read TGTGCCAGCAGTCCGACAGGGGCGGTTACTGAAGCTTTCTTT. Protein: CASSPTGAVTEAFF.